This TCR beta chain was found in a study of blood T cell repertoires in COVID-19. Trimming removed 5 bases at V and 0 bases at J, with 9 bases between. There are 14 residues in the CDR3. CDR1 MNHEY and CDR2 SMNVEV come from the germline V gene (reference sequence). TCRdb's table, derived via immunoSEQ multiplex PCR, lists solely in-frame clones and lacks some. The table has 270,000 or so clones, under 90% seen once. Seattle participants joined during active infection and were tracked over time. The TCR was taken from a woman in her 30s with COVID-19, enrolled during active disease. Sequenced: peripheral blood. The V gene is TRBV27, the J gene TRBJ2-3; D perhaps matches TRBD1 (6 bases). CDR3 sequence: CASSRDTSTDTQYF. CDR3 in DNA: TGTGCCAGCAGTCGGGACACCAGCACAGATACGCAGTATTTT.